The present T cell receptor beta chain was sequenced within a study of blood T cell repertoires in COVID-19. Germline V lookup: CDR1 KGHDR, CDR2 SFDVKD. V was cut by 1 base and J by 3 bases, with 12 bases left in between. The CDR3 consists of 15 residues. In the study's own analysis: Reference gene primer amplification in the assay estimated nucleated cell counts. TCRdb's table, derived via immunoSEQ multiplex PCR, lists solely in-frame clones and lacks some. The DNA was the basis for D and trimming; V, J and clone size are from that table. The table has more than 95,000 clones, around nine tenths seen once.

This receptor was identified in a human donor in a cohort sampled during active COVID-19. The sample taken for sequencing was peripheral blood. The V call is TRBV24-1, the J call TRBJ2-7; possible D gene TRBD1, 6 bases. The CDR3 bases are TGTGCCACCAGTGATTTTTCCGCCAGGGGCTACGAGCAGTACTTC. Its translation is CATSDFSARGYEQYF.